This T cell receptor (beta chain) was sequenced during a study of a mutant IDH1 vaccine in newly diagnosed glioma. Study at large: Treated patients, roughly 60% male and approximately 38% female, averaged roughly 40 years of age. The earlier regimen, radiotherapy, temozolomide, or both, was most often both.

Clones were read by immunoSEQ multiplex PCR, and TCRdb kept only the in-frame ones, dropping some. The sample contains some 60,000 clones, over 80% of which appear only once. The CDR3 totals 15 residues. Trimming took off 1 base at V and 2 bases at J, with 11 bases between the two ends. Looked up from germline, CDR1 is LNHNV and CDR2 is YYDKDF (reference sequence). Sample time point: week 47, end of study. All doses held 300 ug of mutant IDH1 20-mer peptide, with topical imiquimod. Each patient was administered eight vaccinations, scheduled in weeks 1, 3, 5, 7, 11, 15, 19 and 23. This clone was observed a few times. Its specificity is not known.

The material sequenced was PBMCs, taken from a glioma patient whose treatment included an IDH1 peptide vaccine. V usage is TRBV15 and J usage is TRBJ1-2, with D tentatively TRBD1 (5 bases). The receptor was derived from a man aged 25-40 years with glioma. The CDR3, as DNA: TGTGCCACCAGCAGAGTGGGGGACCTAAACTATGGCTACACCTTC. This sequence encodes CATSRVGDLNYGYTF.